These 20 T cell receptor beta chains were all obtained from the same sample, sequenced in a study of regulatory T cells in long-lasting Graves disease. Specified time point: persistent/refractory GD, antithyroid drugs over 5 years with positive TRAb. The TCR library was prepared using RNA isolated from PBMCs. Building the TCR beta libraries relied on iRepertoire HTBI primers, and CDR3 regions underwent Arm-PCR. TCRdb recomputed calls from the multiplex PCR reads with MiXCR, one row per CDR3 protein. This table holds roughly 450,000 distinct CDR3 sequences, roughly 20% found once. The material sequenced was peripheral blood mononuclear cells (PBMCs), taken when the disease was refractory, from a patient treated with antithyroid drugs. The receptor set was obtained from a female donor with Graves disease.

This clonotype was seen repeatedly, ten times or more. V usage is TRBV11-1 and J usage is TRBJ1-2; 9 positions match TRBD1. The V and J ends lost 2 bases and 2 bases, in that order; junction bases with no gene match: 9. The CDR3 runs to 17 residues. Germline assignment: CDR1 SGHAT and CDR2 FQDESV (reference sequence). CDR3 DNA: TGTGCCAGCAGCTTAATGCTGGGACAGGGTCACAACTATGGCTACACCTTC. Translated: CASSLMLGQGHNYGYTF.

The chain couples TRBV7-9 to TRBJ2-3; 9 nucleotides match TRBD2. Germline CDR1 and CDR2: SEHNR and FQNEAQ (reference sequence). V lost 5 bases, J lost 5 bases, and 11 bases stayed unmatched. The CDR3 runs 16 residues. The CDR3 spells CASSPPTSGGLDTQYF. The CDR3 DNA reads TGTGCCAGCAGCCCGCCGACTAGCGGAGGATTAGATACGCAGTATTTT.

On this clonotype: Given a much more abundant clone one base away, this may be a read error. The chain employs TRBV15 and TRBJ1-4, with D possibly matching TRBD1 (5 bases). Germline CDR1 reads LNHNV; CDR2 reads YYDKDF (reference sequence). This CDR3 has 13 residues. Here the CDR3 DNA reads TGTGCCACCAGTCAGGGTATCTGGGAAAAACTGTCTTTT. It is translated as CATSQGIWEKLSF.

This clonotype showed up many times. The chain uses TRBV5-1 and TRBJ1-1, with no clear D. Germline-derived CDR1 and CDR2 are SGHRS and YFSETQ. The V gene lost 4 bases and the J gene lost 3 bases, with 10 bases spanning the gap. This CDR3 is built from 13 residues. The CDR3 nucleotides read TGCGCCAGCAGCCCCGAGGGATACACTGAAGCTTTCTTT. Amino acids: CASSPEGYTEAFF.

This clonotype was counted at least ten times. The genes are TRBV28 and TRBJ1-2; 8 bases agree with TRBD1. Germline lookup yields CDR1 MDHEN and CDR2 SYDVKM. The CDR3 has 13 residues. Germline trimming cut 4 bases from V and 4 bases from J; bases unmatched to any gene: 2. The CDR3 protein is CASSWTGSYGYTF. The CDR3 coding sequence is TGTGCCAGCAGTTGGACAGGGAGCTATGGCTACACCTTC.

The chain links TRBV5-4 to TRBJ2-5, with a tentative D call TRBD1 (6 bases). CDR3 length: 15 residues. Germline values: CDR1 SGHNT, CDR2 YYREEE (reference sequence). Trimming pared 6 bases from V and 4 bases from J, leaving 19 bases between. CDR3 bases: TGTGCCAGCATCTCCCAGAAACAGGGTCGAGAGACCCAGTACTTC. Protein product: CASISQKQGRETQYF.

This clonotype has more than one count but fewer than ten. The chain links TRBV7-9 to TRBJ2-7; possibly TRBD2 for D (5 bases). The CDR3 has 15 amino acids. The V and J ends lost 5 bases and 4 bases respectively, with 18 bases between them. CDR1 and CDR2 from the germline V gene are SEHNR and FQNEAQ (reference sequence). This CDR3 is CASSETVSRGYEQYF. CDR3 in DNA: TGTGCCAGCAGCGAAACCGTATCCCGAGGGTACGAGCAGTACTTC.

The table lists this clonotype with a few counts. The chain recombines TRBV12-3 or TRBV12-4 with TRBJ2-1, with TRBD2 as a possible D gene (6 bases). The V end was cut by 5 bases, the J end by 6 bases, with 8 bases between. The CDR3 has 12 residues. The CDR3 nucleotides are TGTGCCAGCAGTAAGGGAGGCAATGAGCAGTTCTTC. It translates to CASSKGGNEQFF.

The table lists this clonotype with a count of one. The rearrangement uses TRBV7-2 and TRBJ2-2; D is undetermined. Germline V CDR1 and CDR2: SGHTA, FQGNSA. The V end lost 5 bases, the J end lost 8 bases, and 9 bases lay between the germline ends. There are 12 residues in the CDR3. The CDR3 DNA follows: TGTGCCAGCAGCCACGTGGAGGGGGAGCTGTTTTTT. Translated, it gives CASSHVEGELFF.

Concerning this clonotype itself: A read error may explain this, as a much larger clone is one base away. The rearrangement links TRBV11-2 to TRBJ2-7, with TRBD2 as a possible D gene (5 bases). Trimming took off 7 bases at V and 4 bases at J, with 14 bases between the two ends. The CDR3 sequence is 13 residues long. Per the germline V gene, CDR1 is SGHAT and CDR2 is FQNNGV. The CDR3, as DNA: TGTGCCAGCAATAGACTAATCGGGTACGAGCAGTACTTC. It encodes CASNRLIGYEQYF. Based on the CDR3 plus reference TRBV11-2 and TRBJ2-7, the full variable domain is EAGVAQSPRYKIIEKRQSVAFWCNPISGHATLYWYQQILGQGPKLLIQFQNNGVVDDSQLPKDRFSAERLKGVDSTLKIQPAKLEDSAVYLCASNRLIGYEQYFGPGTRLTVT.

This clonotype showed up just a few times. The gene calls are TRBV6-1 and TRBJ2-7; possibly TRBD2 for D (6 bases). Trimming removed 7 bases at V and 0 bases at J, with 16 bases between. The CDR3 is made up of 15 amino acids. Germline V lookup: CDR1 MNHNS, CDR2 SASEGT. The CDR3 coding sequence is TGTGCCAGCACCGCCTTAGCGGTGAGCTCCTACGAGCAGTACTTC. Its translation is CASTALAVSSYEQYF.

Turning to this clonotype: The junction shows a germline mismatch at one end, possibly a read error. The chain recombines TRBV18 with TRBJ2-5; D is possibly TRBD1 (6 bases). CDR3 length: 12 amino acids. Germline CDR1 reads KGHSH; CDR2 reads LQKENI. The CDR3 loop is CASSQGREAQYF. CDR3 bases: TGTGCCAGCTCCCAGGGGAGAGAGGCCCAGTACTTC.

CDR3 protein: CASSLAGLQTHSNQPQHF. The CDR3 coding sequence is TGTGCCAGCAGCTTAGCGGGCCTCCAAACTCATAGCAATCAGCCCCAGCATTTT. The chain couples TRBV7-8 to TRBJ1-5; D unclear. Germline V lookup: CDR1 SGHVS, CDR2 FQNEAQ. The CDR3 spans 18 residues. Trimming removed 0 bases from V and 0 bases from J, with 15 bases in between.

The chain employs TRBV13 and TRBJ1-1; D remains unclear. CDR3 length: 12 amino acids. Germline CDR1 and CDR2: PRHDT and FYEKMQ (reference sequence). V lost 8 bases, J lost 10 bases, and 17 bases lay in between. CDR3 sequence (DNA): TGTGCCAGCTCGGAAGTTCGGAGAGGAGCTTTCTTT. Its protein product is CASSEVRRGAFF.

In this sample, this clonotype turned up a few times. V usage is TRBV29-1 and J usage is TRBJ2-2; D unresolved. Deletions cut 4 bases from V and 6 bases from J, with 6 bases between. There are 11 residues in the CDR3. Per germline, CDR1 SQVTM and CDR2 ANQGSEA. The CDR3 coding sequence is TGCAGCGTTGGTTTGTCCGGGGAGCTGTTTTTT. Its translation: CSVGLSGELFF.

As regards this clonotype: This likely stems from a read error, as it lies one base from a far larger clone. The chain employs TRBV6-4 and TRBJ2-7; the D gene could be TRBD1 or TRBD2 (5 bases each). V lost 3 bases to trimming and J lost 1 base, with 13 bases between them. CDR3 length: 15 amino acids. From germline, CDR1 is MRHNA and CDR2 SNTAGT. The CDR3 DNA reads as TGTGCCAGCAGTGAAGCCCGGGACGGGTCCTACGAGCAGTACTTC. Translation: CASSEARDGSYEQYF.

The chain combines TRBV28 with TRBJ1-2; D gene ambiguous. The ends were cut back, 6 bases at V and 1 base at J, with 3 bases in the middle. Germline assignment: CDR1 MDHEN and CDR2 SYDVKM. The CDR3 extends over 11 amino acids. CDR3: CASRDNYGYTF. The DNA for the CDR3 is TGTGCCAGCAGGGATAACTATGGCTACACCTTC.

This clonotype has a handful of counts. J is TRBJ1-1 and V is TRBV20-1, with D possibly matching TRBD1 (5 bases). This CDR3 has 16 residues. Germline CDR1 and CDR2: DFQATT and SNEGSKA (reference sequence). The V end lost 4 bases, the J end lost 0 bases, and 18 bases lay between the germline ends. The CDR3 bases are TGCAGTGCTATGCCAGGGAATCGCCCTATGAACACTGAAGCTTTCTTT. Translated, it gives CSAMPGNRPMNTEAFF.

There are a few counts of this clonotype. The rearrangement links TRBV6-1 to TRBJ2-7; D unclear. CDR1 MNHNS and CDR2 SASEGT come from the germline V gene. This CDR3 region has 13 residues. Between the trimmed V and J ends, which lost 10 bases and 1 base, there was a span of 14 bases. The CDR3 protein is CATSVTISYEQYF. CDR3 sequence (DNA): TGTGCCACCTCGGTGACAATTTCCTACGAGCAGTACTTC.

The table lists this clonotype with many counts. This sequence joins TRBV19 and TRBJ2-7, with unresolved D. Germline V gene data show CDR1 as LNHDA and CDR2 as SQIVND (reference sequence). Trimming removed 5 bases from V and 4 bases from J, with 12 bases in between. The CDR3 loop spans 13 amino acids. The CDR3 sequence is CASSSSNLYEQYF. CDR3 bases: TGTGCCAGTAGTTCTTCGAACCTTTACGAGCAGTACTTC.